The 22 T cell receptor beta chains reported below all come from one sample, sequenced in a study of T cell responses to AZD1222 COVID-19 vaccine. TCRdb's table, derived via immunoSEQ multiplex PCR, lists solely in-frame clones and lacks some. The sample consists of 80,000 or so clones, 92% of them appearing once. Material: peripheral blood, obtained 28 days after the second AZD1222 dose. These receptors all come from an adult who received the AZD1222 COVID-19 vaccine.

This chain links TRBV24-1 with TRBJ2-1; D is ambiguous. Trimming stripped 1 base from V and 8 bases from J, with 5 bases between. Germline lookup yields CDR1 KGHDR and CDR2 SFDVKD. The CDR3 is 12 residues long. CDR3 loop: CATSDLADEQFF. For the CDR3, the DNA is TGTGCCACCAGTGATTTAGCAGATGAGCAGTTCTTC.

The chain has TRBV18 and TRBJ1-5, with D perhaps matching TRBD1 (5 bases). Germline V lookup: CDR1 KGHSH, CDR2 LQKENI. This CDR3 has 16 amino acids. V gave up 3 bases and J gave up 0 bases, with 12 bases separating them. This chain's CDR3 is CASSPLTENSNQPQHF. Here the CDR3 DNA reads TGTGCCAGCTCACCGTTGACAGAAAATAGCAATCAGCCCCAGCATTTT.

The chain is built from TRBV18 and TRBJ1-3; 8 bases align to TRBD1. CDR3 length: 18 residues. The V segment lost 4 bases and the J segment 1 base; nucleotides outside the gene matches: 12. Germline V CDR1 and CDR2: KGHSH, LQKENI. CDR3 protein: CASSRVEGTGYSGNTIYF. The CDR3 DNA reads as TGTGCCAGCTCACGAGTCGAGGGGACAGGATATTCTGGAAACACCATATATTTT.

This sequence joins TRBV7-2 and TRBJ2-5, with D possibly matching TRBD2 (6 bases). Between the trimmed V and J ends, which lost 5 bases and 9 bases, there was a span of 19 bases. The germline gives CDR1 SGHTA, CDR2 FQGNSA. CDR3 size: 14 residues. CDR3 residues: CASSPGLSQTAQYF. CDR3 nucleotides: TGTGCCAGCAGCCCTGGACTATCCCAGACGGCCCAGTACTTC.

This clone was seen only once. This CDR3 reads CASSQELAGNNEQFF. CDR3 nucleotide sequence: TGCGCCAGCAGCCAAGAACTAGCGGGAAATAATGAGCAGTTCTTC. The V and J genes are TRBV4-3 and TRBJ2-1; 10 bases fit TRBD2. After removal of 0 bases from V and 7 bases from J, the junction contained 3 bases not matched to a gene. Looked up from germline, CDR1 is LGHNA and CDR2 is YSLEER. The length of the CDR3 is 15 residues.

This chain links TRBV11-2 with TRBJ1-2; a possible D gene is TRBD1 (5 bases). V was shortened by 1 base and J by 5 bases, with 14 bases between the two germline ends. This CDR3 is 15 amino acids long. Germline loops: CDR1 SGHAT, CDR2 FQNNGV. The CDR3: CASSLGQGFRYGYTF. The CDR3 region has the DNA TGTGCCAGCAGCTTAGGGCAGGGATTTCGGTATGGCTACACCTTC.

The CDR3 spells CAWSVGRTGSNEKLFF. As DNA, the CDR3 is TGTGCCTGGAGTGTTGGGCGGACAGGGTCTAATGAAAAACTGTTTTTT. The chain has TRBV30 and TRBJ1-4; the match to TRBD1 covers 8 bases. The germline CDR1 and CDR2 sequences are GTSNPN and SVGIG (reference sequence). The CDR3 is 16 amino acids. Trimming took 0 bases from V and 3 from J; bases not matched to a gene: 6.

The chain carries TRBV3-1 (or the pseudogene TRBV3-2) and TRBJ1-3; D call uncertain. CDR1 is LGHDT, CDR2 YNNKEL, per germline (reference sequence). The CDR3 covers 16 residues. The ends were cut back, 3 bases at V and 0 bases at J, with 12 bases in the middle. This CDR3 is CASSHVTASSGNTIYF. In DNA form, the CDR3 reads TGTGCCAGCAGCCACGTTACAGCCAGCTCTGGAAACACCATATATTTT.

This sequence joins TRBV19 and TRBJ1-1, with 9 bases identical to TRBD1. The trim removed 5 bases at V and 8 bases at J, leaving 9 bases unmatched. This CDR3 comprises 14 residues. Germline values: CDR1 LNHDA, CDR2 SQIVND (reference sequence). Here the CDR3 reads CASSPPADRGEAFF. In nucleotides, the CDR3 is TGTGCCAGTAGTCCCCCCGCGGACAGGGGAGAAGCTTTCTTT.

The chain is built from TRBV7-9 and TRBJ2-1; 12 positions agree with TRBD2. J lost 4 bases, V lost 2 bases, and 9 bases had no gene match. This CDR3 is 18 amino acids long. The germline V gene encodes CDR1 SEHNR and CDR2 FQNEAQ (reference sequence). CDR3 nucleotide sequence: TGTGCCAGCAGCTTAAGTTCGACTAGCGGGAGTAGGTACAATGAGCAGTTCTTC. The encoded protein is CASSLSSTSGSRYNEQFF.

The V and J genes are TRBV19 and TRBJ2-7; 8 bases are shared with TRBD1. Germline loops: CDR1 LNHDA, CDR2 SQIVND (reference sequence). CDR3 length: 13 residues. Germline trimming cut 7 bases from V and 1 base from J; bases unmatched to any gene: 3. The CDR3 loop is CASKGQVSYEQYF. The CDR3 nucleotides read TGTGCCAGTAAGGGACAGGTATCCTACGAGCAGTACTTC.

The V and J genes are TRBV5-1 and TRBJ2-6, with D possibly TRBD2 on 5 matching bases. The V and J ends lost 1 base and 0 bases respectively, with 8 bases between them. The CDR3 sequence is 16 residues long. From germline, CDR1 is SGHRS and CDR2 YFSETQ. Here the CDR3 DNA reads TGCGCCAGCAGCTTGACGAGGGACTCTGGGGCCAACGTCCTGACTTTC. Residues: CASSLTRDSGANVLTF.

The CDR3 nucleotides read TGCGCCAGCGGAGAGGGGGGATTATACAATGAGCAGTTCTTC. Protein product: CASGEGGLYNEQFF. V is TRBV5-1 and J is TRBJ2-1; D tentatively fits TRBD1 or TRBD2 (6 bases each). The CDR3 spans 14 residues. Germline V CDR1 and CDR2: SGHRS, YFSETQ. V gave up 7 bases and J gave up 4 bases, with 15 bases separating them. The entire variable domain, with the rest obtained from reference TRBV5-1 and TRBJ2-1, is as follows: KAGVTQTPRYLIKTRGQQVTLSCSPISGHRSVSWYQQTPGQGLQFLFEYFSETQRNKGNFPGRFSGRQFSNSRSEMNVSTLELGDSALYLCASGEGGLYNEQFFGPGTRLTVL.

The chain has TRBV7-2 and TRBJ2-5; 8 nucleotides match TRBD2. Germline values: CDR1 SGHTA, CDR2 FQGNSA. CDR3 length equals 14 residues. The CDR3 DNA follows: TGTGCATCAACCTCGGGACTAGGCCAAGAGACCCAGTACTTC. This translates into CASTSGLGQETQYF.

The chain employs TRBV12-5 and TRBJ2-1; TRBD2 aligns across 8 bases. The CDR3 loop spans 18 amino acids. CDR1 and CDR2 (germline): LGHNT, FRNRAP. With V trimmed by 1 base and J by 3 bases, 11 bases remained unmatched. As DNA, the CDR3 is TGTGCTAGTGGTTTGGGCTCTCTGACTAGCGTAAACTACAATGAGCAGTTCTTC. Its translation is CASGLGSLTSVNYNEQFF.

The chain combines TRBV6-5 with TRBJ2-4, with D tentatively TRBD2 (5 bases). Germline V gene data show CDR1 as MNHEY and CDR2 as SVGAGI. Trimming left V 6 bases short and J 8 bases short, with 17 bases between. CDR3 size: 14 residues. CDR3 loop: CASSQTGFEDIQYF. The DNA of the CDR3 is TGTGCCAGCAGCCAAACGGGGTTTGAGGACATTCAGTACTTC.

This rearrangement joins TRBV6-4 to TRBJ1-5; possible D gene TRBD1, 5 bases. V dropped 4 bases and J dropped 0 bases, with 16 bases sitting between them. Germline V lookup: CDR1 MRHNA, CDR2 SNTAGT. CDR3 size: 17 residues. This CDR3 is CASSGGAAGYSNQPQHF. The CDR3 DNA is TGTGCCAGCAGTGGTGGGGCAGCAGGGTATAGCAATCAGCCCCAGCATTTT.

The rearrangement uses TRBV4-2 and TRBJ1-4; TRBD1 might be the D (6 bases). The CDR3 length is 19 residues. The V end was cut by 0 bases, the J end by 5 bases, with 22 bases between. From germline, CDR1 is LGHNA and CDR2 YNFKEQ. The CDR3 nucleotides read TGTGCCAGCAGCCAAGATAGACAGGCAATTACATCGAGGAATGAAAAACTGTTTTTT. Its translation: CASSQDRQAITSRNEKLFF.

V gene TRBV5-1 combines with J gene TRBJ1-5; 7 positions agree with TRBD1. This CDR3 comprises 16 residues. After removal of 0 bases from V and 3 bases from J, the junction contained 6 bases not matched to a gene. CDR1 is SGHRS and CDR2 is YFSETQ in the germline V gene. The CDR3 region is CASSLGLGTDNQPQHF. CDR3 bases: TGCGCCAGCAGCTTGGGCCTTGGGACAGACAATCAGCCCCAGCATTTT. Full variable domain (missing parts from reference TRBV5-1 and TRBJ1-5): KAGVTQTPRYLIKTRGQQVTLSCSPISGHRSVSWYQQTPGQGLQFLFEYFSETQRNKGNFPGRFSGRQFSNSRSEMNVSTLELGDSALYLCASSLGLGTDNQPQHFGDGTRLSIL.

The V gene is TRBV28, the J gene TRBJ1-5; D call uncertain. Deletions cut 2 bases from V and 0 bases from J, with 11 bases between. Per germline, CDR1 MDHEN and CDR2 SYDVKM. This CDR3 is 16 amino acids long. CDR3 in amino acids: CASSLAPGNSNQPQHF. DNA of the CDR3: TGTGCCAGCAGTTTAGCCCCGGGAAATAGCAATCAGCCCCAGCATTTT.

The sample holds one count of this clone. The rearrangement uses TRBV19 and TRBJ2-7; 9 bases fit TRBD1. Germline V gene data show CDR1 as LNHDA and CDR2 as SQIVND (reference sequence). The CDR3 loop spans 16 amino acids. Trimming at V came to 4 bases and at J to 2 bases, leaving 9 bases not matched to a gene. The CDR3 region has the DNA TGTGCCAGTAGTACCATTACAGGGGGCCCAACCTACGAGCAGTACTTC. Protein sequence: CASSTITGGPTYEQYF.

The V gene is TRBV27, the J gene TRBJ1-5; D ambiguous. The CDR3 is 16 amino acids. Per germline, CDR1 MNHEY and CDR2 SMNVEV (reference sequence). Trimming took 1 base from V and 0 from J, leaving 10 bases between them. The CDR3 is CASSLFSFPSNQPQHF. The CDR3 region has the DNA TGTGCCAGCAGTTTATTCAGTTTTCCTAGCAATCAGCCCCAGCATTTT.